One sample yielded the 3 T cell receptor beta chains listed below, sequenced in a study of OX40 agonist ivuxolimab in advanced cancers. Assay used: immunoSEQ multiplex PCR; TCRdb lists only in-frame clones, some missing. The sample lists around 100,000 clones; more than 85% were seen once. The specimen comprised CD4+ or CD8+ T cells sorted from blood, sampled in a trial of the OX40 agonist ivuxolimab. These receptors were collected from an adult with an advanced solid tumor such as melanoma, head and neck, liver or kidney cancer.

This clone appeared once. This chain links TRBV15 with TRBJ2-7, with TRBD1 matching over 8 bases. Germline V gives CDR1 LNHNV, CDR2 YYDKDF (reference sequence). V shed 4 bases and J 2 bases; nucleotides not matched to a gene: 4. This CDR3 has 14 residues. CDR3 sequence: CATSINRGAYEQYF. The CDR3 DNA reads TGTGCCACCAGCATTAACAGGGGGGCCTACGAGCAGTACTTC.

The rearrangement joins TRBV28 to TRBJ1-2, with D unresolved. The CDR3 consists of 12 residues. Trimming took 2 bases from V and 2 from J, leaving 3 bases between them. Germline-derived CDR1 and CDR2 are MDHEN and SYDVKM. CDR3 protein: CASSLSNYGYTF. CDR3 DNA: TGTGCCAGCAGTTTAAGCAACTATGGCTACACCTTC.

As regards this clone: This specimen includes other DNA sequences encoding the same CDR3. The chain uses TRBV5-1 and TRBJ2-2, with 7 bases aligning to TRBD2. This CDR3 contains 13 residues. Germline CDR1 reads SGHRS; CDR2 reads YFSETQ. V dropped 4 bases and J dropped 4; count of bases not matched to a gene: 1. CDR3 sequence: CASSPGGTGELFF. In nucleotides, the CDR3 is TGCGCCAGCAGCCCGGGGGGCACCGGGGAGCTGTTTTTT.